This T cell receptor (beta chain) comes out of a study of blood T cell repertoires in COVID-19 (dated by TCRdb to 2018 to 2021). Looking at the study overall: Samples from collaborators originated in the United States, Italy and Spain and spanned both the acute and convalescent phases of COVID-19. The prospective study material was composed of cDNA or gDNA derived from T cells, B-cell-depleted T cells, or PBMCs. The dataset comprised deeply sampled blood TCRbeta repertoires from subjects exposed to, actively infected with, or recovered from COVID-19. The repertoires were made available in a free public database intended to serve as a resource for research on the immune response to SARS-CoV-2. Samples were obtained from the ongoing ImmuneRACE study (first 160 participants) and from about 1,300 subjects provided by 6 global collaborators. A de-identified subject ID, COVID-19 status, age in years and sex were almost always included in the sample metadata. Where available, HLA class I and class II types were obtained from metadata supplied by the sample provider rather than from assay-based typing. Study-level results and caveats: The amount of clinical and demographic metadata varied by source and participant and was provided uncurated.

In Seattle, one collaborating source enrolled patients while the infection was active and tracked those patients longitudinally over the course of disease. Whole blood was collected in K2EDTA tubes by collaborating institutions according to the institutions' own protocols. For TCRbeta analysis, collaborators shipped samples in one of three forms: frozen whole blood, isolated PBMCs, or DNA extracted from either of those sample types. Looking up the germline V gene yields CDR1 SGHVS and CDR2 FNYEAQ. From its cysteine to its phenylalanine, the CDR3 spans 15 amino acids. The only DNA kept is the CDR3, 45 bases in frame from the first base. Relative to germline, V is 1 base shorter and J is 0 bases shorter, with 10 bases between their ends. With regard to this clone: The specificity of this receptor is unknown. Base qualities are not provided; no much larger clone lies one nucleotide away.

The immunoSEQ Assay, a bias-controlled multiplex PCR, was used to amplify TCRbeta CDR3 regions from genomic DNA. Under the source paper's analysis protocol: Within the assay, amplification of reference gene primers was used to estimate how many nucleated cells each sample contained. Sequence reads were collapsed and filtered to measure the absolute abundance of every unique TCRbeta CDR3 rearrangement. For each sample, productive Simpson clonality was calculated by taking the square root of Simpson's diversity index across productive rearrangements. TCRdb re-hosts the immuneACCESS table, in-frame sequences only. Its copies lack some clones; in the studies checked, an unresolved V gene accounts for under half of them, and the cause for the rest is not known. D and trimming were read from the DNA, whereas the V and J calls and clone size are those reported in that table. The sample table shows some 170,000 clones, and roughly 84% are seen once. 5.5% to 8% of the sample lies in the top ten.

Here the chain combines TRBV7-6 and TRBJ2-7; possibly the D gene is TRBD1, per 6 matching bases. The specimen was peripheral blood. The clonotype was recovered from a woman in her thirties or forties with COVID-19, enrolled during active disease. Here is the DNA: TGTGCCAGCAGCTTAGTTGGACAGTACTCCTACGAGCAGTACTTC. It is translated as CASSLVGQYSYEQYF.